Below are 27 T cell receptor beta chains sequenced from a single sample in a study of identical twins. TCRdb processed the 5' RACE reads anew with MiXCR; each CDR3 protein has one entry. The sample includes 640,000 or so distinct CDR3 sequences, around 6% of them seen just once. The sample was naive T cells sorted from blood. The receptors shown here come from a man younger than 35 in good health.

Ten or more counts support this clonotype. The chain links TRBV20-1 to TRBJ2-1, with TRBD2 matching over 10 bases. Trimming at V came to 2 bases and at J to 6 bases, leaving 4 bases not matched to a gene. Germline V gene lookup returns CDR1 DFQATT and CDR2 SNEGSKA (reference sequence). The CDR3 extends over 14 amino acids. The CDR3 loop is CSARSGRAANEQFF. The CDR3, as DNA: TGCAGTGCTAGAAGCGGGAGGGCGGCCAATGAGCAGTTCTTC.

This clonotype appeared many times. This sequence joins TRBV6-1 and TRBJ1-5; 7 positions agree with TRBD1. This CDR3 is built from 14 residues. V shed 6 bases, J shed 4 bases, and the junction held 6 bases outside the gene matches. The germline V gene encodes CDR1 MNHNS and CDR2 SASEGT. The CDR3 reads CASRRGTANQPQHF. The CDR3 region has the DNA TGTGCCAGCAGAAGGGGGACAGCGAATCAGCCCCAGCATTTT.

This clonotype was seen repeatedly, ten times or more. The chain employs TRBV24-1 and TRBJ2-2, with 10 bases matching TRBD2. V lost 0 bases to trimming and J lost 12 bases; unmatched junction nucleotides: 6. The CDR3 contains 15 residues. Germline V gene lookup returns CDR1 KGHDR and CDR2 SFDVKD. The CDR3 sequence: CATSDLTSGIMKLFF. For the CDR3, the DNA is TGTGCCACCAGTGATTTGACTAGCGGGATTATGAAGCTGTTTTTT.

The chain carries TRBV7-9 and TRBJ1-2; TRBD1 aligns across 8 bases. V lost 9 bases to trimming and J lost 3 bases; unmatched junction nucleotides: 6. Germline CDR1 SEHNR, CDR2 FQNEAQ (reference sequence). This CDR3 is 13 amino acids long. Here the CDR3 reads CASSQGEDYGYTF. For the CDR3, the DNA is TGTGCCAGTTCACAGGGGGAGGACTATGGCTACACCTTC. The variable domain in full, with the rest retrieved from reference TRBV7-9 and TRBJ1-2, is DTGVSQNPRHKITKRGQNVTFRCDPISEHNRLYWYRQTLGQGPEFLTYFQNEAQLEKSRLLSDRFSAERPKGSFSTLEIQRTEQGDSAMYLCASSQGEDYGYTFGSGTRLTVV.

This clonotype was seen more than once but under ten times. This sequence joins TRBV5-8 and TRBJ2-1, with D possibly TRBD1 on 5 matching bases. This CDR3 comprises 16 residues. Germline CDR1 reads SGHTS; CDR2 reads YDEGEE. V was clipped by 1 base and J by 9 bases, with 20 bases between them. CDR3 DNA sequence: TGTGCCAGCAGCTTGCTCCCGACACTCATCGACAGTGAGCAGTTCTTC. It specifies CASSLLPTLIDSEQFF.

This clonotype has ten or more counts. V is TRBV10-3 and J is TRBJ2-5, with D possibly TRBD1 on 6 matching bases. Germline V CDR1 and CDR2: ENHRY, SYGVKD. This CDR3 is built from 16 residues. The V end was cut by 3 bases, the J end by 5 bases, with 19 bases between. Here the CDR3 reads CAISETFVRGMETQYF. The CDR3 nucleotides read TGTGCCATCAGTGAAACCTTTGTCAGGGGTATGGAGACCCAGTACTTC.

This clonotype was seen a handful of times. This rearrangement joins TRBV18 to TRBJ2-1; D may be TRBD1 or TRBD2 (5 bases each). Germline values: CDR1 KGHSH, CDR2 LQKENI. There are 12 residues in the CDR3. The V end was cut by 3 bases, the J end by 10 bases, with 10 bases between. CDR3 sequence (DNA): TGTGCCAGCTCACCGGGACCTAGGGAGCAGTTCTTC. Its translation is CASSPGPREQFF.

This clonotype was seen many times. The gene calls are TRBV6-1 and TRBJ1-1; a possible D gene is TRBD1 (5 bases). The germline CDR1 and CDR2 sequences are MNHNS and SASEGT. The ends were cut back, 8 bases at V and 4 bases at J, with 14 bases in the middle. The length of the CDR3 is 13 residues. CDR3 DNA: TGTGCCAGCGCAGACACAGGTAGCACTGAAGCTTTCTTT. It translates to CASADTGSTEAFF.

The rearrangement joins TRBV9 to TRBJ1-6; D uncertain. Germline V gives CDR1 SGDLS, CDR2 YYNGEE. V was trimmed by 2 bases and J by 7 bases, leaving 7 bases between them. CDR3 length equals 13 residues. This CDR3 is CASSVEKNSPLHF. The CDR3 nucleotides are TGTGCCAGCAGCGTCGAAAAAAATTCACCCCTCCACTTT.

V usage is TRBV30 and J usage is TRBJ1-3; D might be TRBD1 (5 bases). Trimming took 0 bases from V and 0 from J, leaving 12 bases between them. In germline, CDR1 is GTSNPN, CDR2 SVGIG (reference sequence). This CDR3 is built from 16 residues. This CDR3 reads CAWSVPGGVSGNTIYF. The CDR3 nucleotides are TGTGCCTGGAGTGTACCTGGGGGAGTCTCTGGAAACACCATATATTTT.

The rearrangement joins TRBV29-1 to TRBJ2-1, with TRBD2 as a possible D gene (6 bases). The germline V gene encodes CDR1 SQVTM and CDR2 ANQGSEA. V gave up 5 bases and J gave up 2 bases, with 13 bases separating them. The CDR3 totals 14 residues. The CDR3 reads CSVQTRLAYNEQFF. In DNA, the CDR3 is TGCAGCGTTCAGACTAGACTCGCCTACAATGAGCAGTTCTTC.

This clonotype appeared many times. The gene calls are TRBV24-1 and TRBJ2-2, with unresolved D. Per germline, CDR1 KGHDR and CDR2 SFDVKD. Deletions cut 4 bases from V and 0 bases from J, with 8 bases between. The CDR3 spans 15 residues. In nucleotides, the CDR3 is TGTGCCACCAGTGACCTGTCGGCGAACACCGGGGAGCTGTTTTTT. This codes for CATSDLSANTGELFF.

This clonotype was seen at least ten times. The chain carries TRBV7-9 and TRBJ2-7; 7 positions agree with TRBD1. Germline V gene data show CDR1 as SEHNR and CDR2 as FQNEAQ (reference sequence). The trim removed 5 bases at V and 3 bases at J, leaving 13 bases unmatched. The CDR3 spans 16 residues. The CDR3 reads CASSPLLGPGGYEQYF. The CDR3 coding sequence is TGTGCCAGCAGCCCCTTGTTGGGACCAGGGGGCTACGAGCAGTACTTC.

CDR3 residues: CASGLRRMGTEAFF. DNA for the CDR3: TGTGCCAGTGGACTCAGGAGGATGGGCACTGAAGCTTTCTTT. V is TRBV19 and J is TRBJ1-1; no clear D. Trimming removed 8 bases from V and 4 bases from J, with 17 bases in between. CDR1 is LNHDA and CDR2 is SQIVND in the germline V gene (reference sequence). This CDR3 is built from 14 residues.

A note on this clonotype: Without the conserved terminal phenylalanine or tryptophan, this CDR3 likely stems from a read error. CDR3 nucleotide sequence: TGTGCCAGCATCTGGGGGCAGGGGACTCGGGCGACCCAGTACTCC. Its protein is CASIWGQGTRATQYS. The V gene is TRBV27, the J gene TRBJ2-5; D possibly matches TRBD1 or TRBD2 (6 bases each). The germline V gene has CDR1 MNHEY and CDR2 SMNVEV (reference sequence). The V end was cut by 7 bases, the J end by 7 bases, with 22 bases between. There are 15 residues in the CDR3.

Comment on this clonotype: A clone one base away is much larger, so this may be a read error. This chain links TRBV7-2 with TRBJ2-7; D ambiguous. With the DNA end fitting TRBJ2-1 better, the J assignment may be wrong. The CDR3 spans 15 residues. Germline V CDR1 and CDR2: SGHTA, FQGNSA. In DNA, the CDR3 is TGTGCCAGCAGCTTAGTTTCCCTCTCAAATTACGAGCAGTTCTTC. Translated, it gives CASSLVSLSNYEQFF.

This clonotype was detected ten times or more. The chain carries TRBV27 and TRBJ2-2; 7 bases are a match to TRBD2. V dropped 7 bases and J dropped 5; count of bases not matched to a gene: 7. The length of the CDR3 is 14 residues. Germline assignment: CDR1 MNHEY and CDR2 SMNVEV (reference sequence). The CDR3 coding sequence is TGTGCCAGCAAATGGGGGGGTGAGACCGGGGAGCTGTTTTTT. It codes for CASKWGGETGELFF.

The V gene is TRBV5-1, the J gene TRBJ1-6, with D possibly matching TRBD1 (5 bases). Germline V gene lookup returns CDR1 SGHRS and CDR2 YFSETQ. V was cut by 1 base and J by 7 bases, with 12 bases left in between. The CDR3 is 15 residues long. The CDR3 DNA is TGCGCCAGCAGCTTGCGTGGGGGACCAAATTCACCCCTCCACTTT. This gives the protein CASSLRGGPNSPLHF.

The chain couples TRBV6-2 or TRBV6-3 to TRBJ2-7; maybe TRBD2 (6 bases). The V end was cut by 5 bases, the J end by 4 bases, with 15 bases between. Per the germline V gene, CDR1 is MNHEY and CDR2 is SVGEGT. The CDR3 spans 14 residues. The CDR3 region is CASSPLGGVYEQYF. The CDR3 coding sequence is TGTGCCAGCAGTCCTCTGGGCGGGGTATACGAGCAGTACTTC.

This clonotype was observed at least ten times. This chain joins TRBV20-1 and TRBJ2-1; no clear D. This CDR3 is built from 15 residues. Germline V gene sequence: CDR1 DFQATT, CDR2 SNEGSKA (reference sequence). Trimming pared 0 bases from V and 10 bases from J, leaving 19 bases between. Here the CDR3 reads CSARDTYIGPPEQFF. The DNA of the CDR3 is TGCAGTGCTAGAGATACCTACATCGGACCTCCGGAGCAGTTCTTC.

This clonotype was picked up a small number of times. The genes are TRBV7-9 and TRBJ2-2; tentatively, D is TRBD1 (5 bases). The CDR3 is 15 amino acids. V was shortened by 0 bases and J by 6 bases, with 11 bases between the two germline ends. The germline V gene encodes CDR1 SEHNR and CDR2 FQNEAQ (reference sequence). Written as DNA, the CDR3 is TGTGCCAGCAGCTTAGCGGGGCGCAACCCCGGGGAGCTGTTTTTT. It translates to CASSLAGRNPGELFF.

This clonotype appeared many times. V is TRBV27 and J is TRBJ2-7; TRBD2 aligns across 12 bases. Germline CDR1 is MNHEY and CDR2 is SMNVEV (reference sequence). The CDR3 contains 15 residues. The trim removed 6 bases at V and 1 base at J, leaving 4 bases unmatched. The CDR3 loop is CASRTSGSVSYEQYV. In DNA form, the CDR3 reads TGTGCCAGCAGGACTAGCGGGAGTGTATCCTACGAGCAGTACGTC.

Many counts were recorded for this clonotype. This sequence joins TRBV4-2 and TRBJ1-1; D gene ambiguous. The ends were cut back, 2 bases at V and 1 base at J, with 8 bases in the middle. The CDR3 runs 14 residues. The germline V gene has CDR1 LGHNA and CDR2 YNFKEQ. This CDR3 is CASSQSLANTEAFF. The CDR3 DNA is TGTGCCAGCAGCCAAAGTCTAGCGAACACTGAAGCTTTCTTT.

In its sample, this clonotype was seen a few times. CDR3 loop: CASSLGGRMDEQFF. CDR3 coding DNA: TGCGCCAGCAGCTTGGGTGGGAGAATGGATGAGCAGTTCTTC. This chain links TRBV5-1 with TRBJ2-1; tentatively, D is TRBD2 (5 bases). Germline values: CDR1 SGHRS, CDR2 YFSETQ. V lost 0 bases to trimming and J lost 8 bases, with 12 bases between them. CDR3 length: 14 amino acids.

This clonotype has ten or more counts. The rearrangement uses TRBV5-1 and TRBJ2-3; unclear D gene. Germline CDR1 is SGHRS and CDR2 is YFSETQ. The CDR3 is 11 residues long. The ends were cut back, 6 bases at V and 4 bases at J, with 6 bases in the middle. The CDR3, as DNA: TGCGCCAGCACCCGGGCAGATACGCAGTATTTT. It encodes CASTRADTQYF.

The chain uses TRBV19 and TRBJ1-3; D gene unclear. Germline loops: CDR1 LNHDA, CDR2 SQIVND (reference sequence). This CDR3 is 15 amino acids long. V was cut by 3 bases and J by 4 bases, with 13 bases left in between. The CDR3 sequence: CASSMGPTVGNTIYF. The CDR3 DNA is TGTGCCAGTAGTATGGGCCCCACGGTGGGAAACACCATATATTTT.

This chain joins TRBV6-1 and TRBJ2-7; a weak D match, TRBD1 (7 bases). The V gene lost 5 bases and the J gene lost 9 bases, with 20 bases spanning the gap. The length of the CDR3 is 14 residues. Per germline, CDR1 MNHNS and CDR2 SASEGT. The CDR3 nucleotides are TGTGCCAGCAGTACCGGGACAGTGGAGGGGGCGCAGTACGTC. It codes for CASSTGTVEGAQYV.